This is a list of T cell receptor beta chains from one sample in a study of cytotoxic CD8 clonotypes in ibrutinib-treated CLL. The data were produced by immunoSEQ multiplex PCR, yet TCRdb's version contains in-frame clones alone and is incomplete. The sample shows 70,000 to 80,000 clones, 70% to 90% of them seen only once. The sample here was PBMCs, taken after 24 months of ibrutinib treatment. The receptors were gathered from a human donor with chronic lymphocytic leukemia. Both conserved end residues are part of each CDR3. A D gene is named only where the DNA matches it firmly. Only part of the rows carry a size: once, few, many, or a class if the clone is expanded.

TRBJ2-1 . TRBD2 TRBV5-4 TGTGCCAGCAGGGCTAGCGGGAGAGAAGGGAATGAGCAGTTCTTC CASRASGREGNEQFF
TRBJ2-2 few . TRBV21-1 TGTGCCAGCAAACGGGACTCCACACTATTGCCGAACACCGGGGAGCTGTTTTTT CASKRDSTLLPNTGELFF
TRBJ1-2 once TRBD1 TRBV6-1 TGTGCCAGCAGAGGGACAGGCGGGGGCTACACCTTC CASRGTGGGYTF
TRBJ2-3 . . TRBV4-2 TGTGCCAGCAGCCAAGAGTCAGGATCCGTCACGGATACGCAGTATTTT CASSQESGSVTDTQYF
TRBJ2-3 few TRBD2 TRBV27 TGTGCCAGCAGTCCTCAAGCGGGAGGGGCTGATACGCAGTATTTT CASSPQAGGADTQYF
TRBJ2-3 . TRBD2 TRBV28 TGTGCCAGCATCGATAGCGGGAGGGCCCGGGATACGCAGTATTTT CASIDSGRARDTQYF
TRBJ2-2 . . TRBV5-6 TGTGCCAGCAGCTTAGGGCAGATTAACACCGGGGAGCTGTTTTTT CASSLGQINTGELFF
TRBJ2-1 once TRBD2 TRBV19 TGTGCCAGTAGTATTTTTAGCGGGAGCTCCTACAATGAGCAGTTCTTC CASSIFSGSSYNEQFF
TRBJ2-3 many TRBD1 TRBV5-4 TGTGCCAGCAGCTGGACAGGAGAAGATACGCAGTATTTT CASSWTGEDTQYF
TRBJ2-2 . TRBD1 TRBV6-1 TGTGCCAGCAGTGGAATCGGGACAGGGAACACCGGGGAGCTGTTTTTT CASSGIGTGNTGELFF
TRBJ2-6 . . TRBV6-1 TGTGCCAGCAGTGATCAGAGGCTCTCTGGGGCCAACGTCCTGACTTTC CASSDQRLSGANVLTF
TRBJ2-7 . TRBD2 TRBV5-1 TGCGCCAGCAGCTTGGTGGCGGGAGGGCCCTCCTACGAGCAGTACTTC CASSLVAGGPSYEQYF
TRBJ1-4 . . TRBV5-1 TGCGCCAGCCACACGGGGACTAATGAAAAACTGTTTTTT CASHTGTNEKLFF
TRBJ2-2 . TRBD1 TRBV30 TGTGCCACCCAGGGGCGCAGGGGGAGCGGGGAGCTGTTTTTT CATQGRRGSGELFF
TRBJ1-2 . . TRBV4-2 TGTGCCAGCAGCCAAGAGGTGGGATCGGCTAACTATGGCTACACCTTC CASSQEVGSANYGYTF
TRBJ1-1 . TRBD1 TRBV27 TGTGCCAGCAGCCCTGACAGGGGGCGGCCTGAAGCTTTCTTT CASSPDRGRPEAFF
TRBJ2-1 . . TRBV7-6 TGTGCCAGCATGCGGACTCCGAGCTCCTACAATGAGCAGTTCTTC CASMRTPSSYNEQFF
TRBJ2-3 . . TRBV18 TGTGCCAGCTCACCAGGAATGGCCACGGGCACAGATACGCAGTATTTT CASSPGMATGTDTQYF
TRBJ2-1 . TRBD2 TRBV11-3 TGTGCCAGCAGCTTGAGGGGCCCACTAGCGGGAGGCTACAATGAGCAGTTCTTC CASSLRGPLAGGYNEQFF
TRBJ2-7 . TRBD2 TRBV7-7 TGTGCCAGCAGCCCGGGACTAGCGGTGTACGAGCAGTACTTC CASSPGLAVYEQYF
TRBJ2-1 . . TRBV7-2 TGTGCCAGCAGCTTAGGAGGGCGGGGTATCTACAATGAGCAGTTCTTC CASSLGGRGIYNEQFF
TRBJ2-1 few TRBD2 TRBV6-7 TGTGCCAGCACCCACGGGGCGGGAGCTTCCTACAATGAGCAGTTCTTC CASTHGAGASYNEQFF
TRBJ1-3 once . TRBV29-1 TGCAGCGTGGGGAGGGGAGATAGCTCTGGAAACACCATATATTTT CSVGRGDSSGNTIYF
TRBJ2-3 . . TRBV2 TGTGCCAGCAGTGGTTTTTGGGGGCAAAGCACAGATACGCAGTATTTT CASSGFWGQSTDTQYF
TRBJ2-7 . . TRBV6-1 TGTGCCAGCAGTGCTCGGGAGTTTTTCTACGAGCAGTACTTC CASSAREFFYEQYF
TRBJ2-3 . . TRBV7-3 TGTGCCAGCAGTTTTGTCGCGGGCACAGATACGCAGTATTTT CASSFVAGTDTQYF
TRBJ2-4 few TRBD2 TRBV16 TGTGCCAGCAGCCTACGTAGTAGCGGGAGTTACATTCAGTACTTC CASSLRSSGSYIQYF
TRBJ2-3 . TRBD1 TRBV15 TGTGCCACCAGCAGAGGGGCGAGGGGGCCAAACACAGATACGCAGTATTTT CATSRGARGPNTDTQYF
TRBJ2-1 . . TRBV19 TGTGCCAGTACGCCTGCCCGGACGTCTTACAATGAGCAGTTCTTC CASTPARTSYNEQFF
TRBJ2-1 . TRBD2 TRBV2 TGTGCCAGCAGCCCTGAAGTAGCGGGATACAATGAGCAGTTCTTC CASSPEVAGYNEQFF
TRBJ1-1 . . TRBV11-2 TGCGCCAGCAGCCCTCAGAGGAACACTGAAGCTTTCTTT CASSPQRNTEAFF
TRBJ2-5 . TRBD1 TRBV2 TGTGCCAGCAGACCCCGGAGACAGGGTCCAATAGAGACCCAGTACTTC CASRPRRQGPIETQYF
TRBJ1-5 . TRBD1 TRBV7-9 TGTGCCAGCAGCTTGGGGACAGGGGGCAGTCTTAATAGCAATCAGCCCCAGCATTTT CASSLGTGGSLNSNQPQHF
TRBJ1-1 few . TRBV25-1 TGTGCCAGCAGCAGAGACGGAACAAACACTGAAGCTTTCTTT CASSRDGTNTEAFF
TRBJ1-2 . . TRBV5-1 TGCGCCAGCAGCTTGGAAAGGGGAACGCCTGGCTACACCTTC CASSLERGTPGYTF
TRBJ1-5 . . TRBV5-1 TGCGCCAGCAGCCTCTCTGGGGGTAGCAATCAGCCCCAGCATTTT CASSLSGGSNQPQHF
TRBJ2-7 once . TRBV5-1 TGCGCCAGCAGCTTGGTTGGTGGTGGTACCCCCTACGAGCAGTACTTC CASSLVGGGTPYEQYF